The sequence of this T cell receptor beta chain was determined in a study of T cells in Graves' hyperthyroidism and ophthalmopathy. Uncontrolled infections, other autoimmune diseases, pregnancy or lactation led to exclusion of patients. CDR3 length: 15 amino acids. V was pared by 4 bases and J by 1 base, with 13 bases between. CDR1 is KGHDR and CDR2 is SFDVKD in the germline V gene. Amplification of TCR beta CDR3 regions was performed using RNA transcripts as template. HTBI primers drove first-round RT-PCR of the TCR CDR3. TCRdb reprocessed the multiplex PCR reads with MiXCR, giving one entry per CDR3 protein. The sample holds a few hundred thousand distinct CDR3 sequences, about 16% seen once.

The specimen sequenced was blood. This receptor was taken from a woman in her twenties or thirties with Graves' ophthalmopathy. This rearrangement joins TRBV24-1 to TRBJ2-7; D not certain. The CDR3 reads CATSESGSKSYEQYF. The CDR3 nucleotides read TGTGCCACCAGTGAGTCGGGTTCAAAGTCCTACGAGCAGTACTTC.